This T cell receptor beta chain comes out of a study of blood T cell repertoires in COVID-19 (dated by TCRdb to 2020 to 2021). Notes on the research overall: Samples covering the acute and convalescent phases of COVID-19 were provided by collaborators in the United States, Italy and Spain. The prospective study material was composed of cDNA or gDNA derived from T cells, B-cell-depleted T cells, or PBMCs. Subjects who had been exposed to COVID-19, were actively infected with it, or had recovered from it provided the deeply sampled blood TCRbeta repertoires that made up the dataset. A freely available public database, intended as a resource for researchers studying the immune response to SARS-CoV-2, is where the repertoires were released. Samples came from the ongoing ImmuneRACE study (first 160 participants) plus 1,254 subjects from 6 global collaborators. Nearly every sample came with metadata listing a de-identified subject ID, COVID-19 status, age in years and sex. HLA class I and class II types, where available, came from metadata supplied by the sample provider rather than from assay-based typing.

TCRbeta CDR3 regions were amplified from genomic DNA using the immunoSEQ Assay, a bias-controlled multiplex PCR. Concerning the study's data processing: Within the assay, amplification of reference gene primers was used to estimate how many nucleated cells each sample contained. To quantify the absolute abundance of each unique TCRbeta CDR3 rearrangement, sequence reads were collapsed and filtered. For each sample, productive Simpson clonality was calculated as the square root of Simpson's diversity index over productive rearrangements. TCRdb carries this immuneACCESS record with in-frame sequences only. Its versions omit some clonotypes, under half of them owing to an unresolved V gene in the studies checked, with the rest unexplained. The DNA gave D and trimming, while V, J and clone size come from that table. Recorded for this sample are roughly 330,000 clones; about 86% of them occurred a single time. Approximately 1.2% of the sample rests with the top ten.

About this clone itself: Its antigen is unknown. Base qualities are not provided; no much larger clone lies one nucleotide away.

What the study reported, not specific to this receptor: The quantity of clinical and demographic metadata differed by source and by participant and was supplied without curation.

According to the germline V gene, CDR1 reads SGHRS and CDR2 reads YFSETQ. V lost 4 bases and J lost 0 bases; the stretch between them is 14 bases long. The CDR3 spans 16 residues, from the cysteine through the phenylalanine. The read is trimmed to its CDR3 DNA, 48 bases read in frame from base 1. Each collaborating institution followed its own protocols to collect whole blood in K2EDTA tubes. For TCRbeta analysis, collaborators shipped samples as frozen whole blood, isolated PBMCs, or DNA extracted from either of those sample types. The sequence links TRBV5-1 to TRBJ2-1, and TRBD1 may be the D gene, going by 6 matching bases. The TCR originated in a woman in her 50s with acute or convalescent COVID-19. Sample: peripheral blood. The CDR3 protein: CASSPAQGSSYNEQFF. The DNA sequence is as follows: TGCGCCAGCAGCCCCGCCCAGGGGAGCTCCTACAATGAGCAGTTCTTC.